This TCR beta chain stems from a study of Ad26.COV2.S vaccination and SARS-CoV-2 variants (dated by TCRdb to about 2021). Study-wide context: Sequencing of the TCRbeta repertoire served to evaluate the specificity and breadth of SARS-CoV-2-reactive T cell receptors following Ad26.COV2.S vaccination. A total of 32 samples were included in the TCR-sequenced set, comprising about 20 Ad26.COV2.S vaccine recipients, 5 placebo recipients and 8 SARS-CoV-2 convalescent individuals. The study at large found these results: It was noted by the authors that total T cell responses may have been underestimated by the TCR breadth and depth analyses. After vaccination, spike-specific CD8+ and CD4+ T cell responses were reported to show substantial breadth. Non-spike TCR breadth was comparable between vaccine and placebo recipients, consistent with the vaccine containing only spike. Ad26.COV2.S recipients had higher spike-specific TCR breadth than placebo recipients (P = 0.0014).

The immunoSEQ Assay was the method used to sequence TCRbeta CDR3 regions. After extraction, genomic DNA underwent amplification by bias-controlled multiplex PCR, followed by high-throughput sequencing. From the authors' description of their analysis: To quantify the absolute abundance of every unique TCRbeta CDR3 region, sequences were collapsed and filtered. T cell fraction was estimated by normalizing TCRbeta template counts to usable DNA, with usable DNA measured through amplification of reference genes found in all nucleated cells. Repertoire TCRs were annotated as SARS-CoV-2-specific when V gene, CDR3 amino acid sequence and J gene were exactly matched to a known reactive TCR set. The reference SARS-CoV-2 TCR set was obtained from MIRA and was filtered for enrichment in COVID-19-positive ImmuneCODE repertoires, whereby public or cross-reactive TCRs were removed. Drawing on the MIRA antigens, annotated TCRs were analysed further at the level of specific ORF or position within ORF. Depth was the summed frequency of annotated unique rearrangements, while breadth was defined as annotated unique rearrangements over total unique productive rearrangements. Two-sided Wilcoxon rank-sum tests were used to compare TCR breadth between groups. In TCRdb, the immuneACCESS table is reduced to in-frame sequences with V and J assigned. These tables do not hold every clone; where another copy was compared, an unresolved V gene accounts for under half, and the others remain unexplained. V, J and clone size are those of that table, while D and trimming were read from the DNA. For this sample the table gives under 150,000 clones, of which just over 85% were detected only once. 5% of the sample comes from the top ten.

The CDR3 has 15 amino acids, counting the end cysteine and phenylalanine. This entry keeps only the CDR3 DNA: 45 bases, framed from base 1. Via the germline V gene (reference sequence), CDR1 is SEHNR and CDR2 FQNEAQ. The V and J ends are trimmed by 4 bases and 3 bases, leaving 14 bases between them. A note on this clone: Its antigen remains undetermined. The sample holds no much larger clone one base away, and base qualities are not on file.

What the time point label conveys for this sample: individuals recovered from natural SARS-CoV-2 infection. The receptor was derived from a human donor who had recovered from COVID-19. Recombination connected TRBV7-9 to TRBJ2-3; the D segment could be TRBD2, given 6 matching bases. The sample in question was peripheral blood, obtained after recovery from COVID-19. The base sequence is TGTGCCAGCAGCTCCTGGGACCTAGCGACAGATACGCAGTATTTT. It translates as CASSSWDLATDTQYF.